The 11 T cell receptor beta chains in this list originate from one sample, sequenced in a study of glioma-infiltrating T cells. TCR alpha and beta CDR3 regions were amplified from RNA using iRepertoire nested multiplex PCR. One entry per CDR3 protein, called by TCRdb with MiXCR from the multiplex PCR reads. Found here are about 130,000 distinct CDR3 sequences, around 23% of them singletons; the top ten hold about a quarter. Material for sequencing was glioma tissue, nonneoplastic brain tissue, or PBMCs (not recorded which). The receptors originated from a human donor with low-grade glioma or glioblastoma, undergoing nonglioma brain surgery, or in good health (not recorded which).

The chain carries TRBV20-1 and TRBJ2-5; no reliable D call. The V end lost 3 bases, the J end lost 4 bases, and 6 bases lay between the germline ends. CDR3 length equals 11 residues. CDR1 and CDR2 (germline): DFQATT, SNEGSKA (reference sequence). The CDR3 region is CSARWGETQYF. The CDR3 DNA is TGCAGTGCTAGGTGGGGAGAGACCCAGTACTTC.

The table lists this clonotype with a few counts. The chain couples TRBV6-1 to TRBJ2-2, with D hard to call. Germline V lookup: CDR1 MNHNS, CDR2 SASEGT. The V and J ends lost 6 bases and 8 bases respectively, with 22 bases between them. The CDR3 length is 16 residues. CDR3 bases: TGTGCCAGCAGACATTCCCGGGCCGCGGATAGGGGGGAGCTGTTTTTT. Residues: CASRHSRAADRGELFF.

To note about this clonotype: A read error may explain this, as a much larger clone is one base away. The gene calls are TRBV6-1 and TRBJ1-2; 7 bases agree with TRBD1. V lost 6 bases, J lost 7 bases, and 8 bases stayed unmatched. The CDR3 contains 13 residues. In germline, CDR1 is MNHNS, CDR2 SASEGT. The CDR3 nucleotides read TGTGCCAGCAGAGACTACAGGGGCATTGGCTACACCTTC. As protein: CASRDYRGIGYTF.

As regards this clonotype: It may be a read error: a sequence one base away is much more abundant. The CDR3, as DNA: TGCGCCAGCGGTGACGGTCCCCCCGGCTACACCTTC. This gives the protein CASGDGPPGYTF. This rearrangement joins TRBV6-5 to TRBJ1-2, with no clear D. Germline CDR1 and CDR2: MNHEY and SVGAGI. The CDR3 is made up of 12 amino acids.

The chain uses TRBV4-1 and TRBJ1-5; maybe TRBD1 (6 bases). CDR3 length equals 17 residues. Germline lookup yields CDR1 MGHRA and CDR2 YSYEKL. The V end lost 0 bases, the J end lost 4 bases, and 16 bases lay between the germline ends. The CDR3 bases are TGCGCCAGCAGCCAAGAGGGGGGCGGGGACCCAAATCAGCCCCAGCATTTT. This encodes CASSQEGGGDPNQPQHF.

The chain recombines TRBV19 with TRBJ2-2, with 10 bases matching TRBD1. V shed 7 bases and J 2 bases; nucleotides not matched to a gene: 10. Germline lookup yields CDR1 LNHDA and CDR2 SQIVND (reference sequence). This CDR3 contains 17 residues. The CDR3 sequence: CASTRDRGHSNTGELFF. DNA for the CDR3: TGTGCCAGTACCCGGGACAGGGGACACTCCAACACCGGGGAGCTGTTTTTT.

This clonotype was seen more than once but under ten times. The chain employs TRBV7-3 and TRBJ2-4, with D possibly matching TRBD2 (6 bases). Germline lookup yields CDR1 SGHTA and CDR2 FQGTGA. This CDR3 comprises 13 residues. V was cut by 3 bases and J by 5 bases, with 8 bases left in between. The CDR3 reads CASSLPGENIQYF. For the CDR3, the DNA is TGTGCCAGCAGCTTGCCGGGGGAAAACATTCAGTACTTC.

This clonotype was counted many times. The chain combines TRBV3-1 with TRBJ1-1; weak D call: TRBD1 (5 bases). Germline lookup yields CDR1 LGHDT and CDR2 YNNKEL (reference sequence). Trimming removed 6 bases from V and 5 bases from J, with 13 bases in between. The CDR3 loop spans 13 amino acids. CDR3 sequence: CASRETGGTEAFF. The CDR3 DNA is TGTGCCAGCAGGGAGACCGGGGGTACTGAAGCTTTCTTT.

Notes on this clonotype: This may be a read error, as it is one base from a much larger clone. The chain is built from TRBV7-8 and TRBJ2-3; possible D gene TRBD1, 5 bases. The better agreement between TRBJ1-5 and the DNA end casts doubt on the J call. Germline V gene lookup returns CDR1 SGHVS and CDR2 FQNEAQ. There are 15 residues in the CDR3. The chain's CDR3 is CASSLGPQGSDTQHF. The CDR3 nucleotides are TGTGCCAGCAGCTTAGGCCCCCAGGGATCAGATACGCAGCATTTT.

The chain joins TRBV7-9 to TRBJ2-3; 9 bases line up with TRBD2. The CDR3 covers 15 residues. Trimming removed 3 bases from V and 2 bases from J; junction bases left unmatched: 3. Germline assignment: CDR1 SEHNR and CDR2 FQNEAQ (reference sequence). CDR3 DNA sequence: TGTGCCAGCAGCTTGGGACTAGCCATCACAGATACGCAGTATTTT. Translated, it gives CASSLGLAITDTQYF.

This clonotype appeared a few times. V and J are TRBV19 and TRBJ2-3; D unresolved. The germline V gene encodes CDR1 LNHDA and CDR2 SQIVND (reference sequence). V was pared by 5 bases and J by 0 bases, with 12 bases between. The CDR3 length is 15 residues. The CDR3 protein is CASSSGQLSTDTQYF. CDR3 DNA: TGTGCCAGTAGTTCGGGCCAGCTGAGCACAGATACGCAGTATTTT. Filled out from reference TRBV19 and TRBJ2-3, the complete variable domain reads DGGITQSPKYLFRKEGQNVTLSCEQNLNHDAMYWYRQDPGQGLRLIYYSQIVNDFQKGDIAEGYSVSREKKESFPLTVTSAQKNPTAFYLCASSSGQLSTDTQYFGPGTRLTVL.